This passage covers 5 T cell receptor beta chains from one sample sequenced in a study of OX40 agonist ivuxolimab in advanced cancers. Libraries were prepared through the immunoSEQ multiplex PCR assay. TCRdb provides this immuneACCESS table in a form limited to in-frame rearrangements. Some clones are lacking; in checked studies, under half of them reflect an unresolved V gene, and why the rest are absent is not known. This sample comprises tens of thousands of clones, roughly 85% of them detected only once. The ten largest clones represent roughly 0.58% of the sample. Specimen: CD4+ or CD8+ T cells sorted from blood, collected in a trial of the OX40 agonist ivuxolimab. The receptors derive from an adult with an advanced solid tumor such as melanoma, head and neck, liver or kidney cancer.

This clone was counted only a few times. The chain carries TRBV2 and TRBJ1-1, with 9 bases fitting TRBD1. This CDR3 region has 11 residues. With V trimmed by 10 bases and J by 10 bases, 7 bases remained unmatched. CDR1 is SNHLY, CDR2 FYNNEI, per germline. For the CDR3, the DNA is TGTGCCACCCCGAAGGGACAGGGAGCTTTCTTT. Translation gives CATPKGQGAFF.

This sequence joins TRBV7-8 and TRBJ2-5; D remains ambiguous. Germline CDR1 is SGHVS and CDR2 is FQNEAQ. Between the trimmed V and J ends, which lost 5 bases and 7 bases, there was a span of 8 bases. The CDR3 runs to 11 residues. The CDR3 nucleotides are TGTGCCAGCAGCCTGGACGTGACCCAGTACTTC. It translates to CASSLDVTQYF.

V gene TRBV20-1 combines with J gene TRBJ1-1; 10 positions agree with TRBD1. The ends lost 6 bases at V and 10 bases at J; junction bases unmatched: 5. Germline assignment: CDR1 DFQATT and CDR2 SNEGSKA (reference sequence). The CDR3 covers 11 residues. CDR3 bases: TGCAGTGCCGGGACAGGGGCAGGAGCTTTCTTT. This translates into CSAGTGAGAFF.

This chain joins TRBV11-3 and TRBJ1-2, with a possible D match to TRBD1 (6 bases). The CDR3 has 13 residues. V was cut by 4 bases and J by 7 bases, with 13 bases left in between. Germline V gene data show CDR1 as SGHNT and CDR2 as YENEEA. The CDR3 bases are TGTGCCAGCAGCTCTTCCCAGGGGATTGGCTACACCTTC. It translates to CASSSSQGIGYTF.

This rearrangement joins TRBV28 to TRBJ2-4; TRBD1 aligns across 7 bases. Trimming at V came to 5 bases and at J to 3 bases, leaving 10 bases not matched to a gene. The germline V gene has CDR1 MDHEN and CDR2 SYDVKM. The CDR3 sequence is 16 residues long. This CDR3 is CASSLDREVGKNIQYF. The CDR3 coding sequence is TGTGCCAGCAGTCTCGACAGGGAAGTGGGCAAAAACATTCAGTACTTC.